A selection of T cell receptor beta chains follows, all from one sample in a study of identical twins. TCRdb recomputed calls from the 5' RACE reads with MiXCR, one row per CDR3 protein. The sample contains under 300,000 distinct CDR3 sequences, over 11% of which appear only once. Specimen: memory (CD45RO+) T cells sorted from blood. The receptor source for this set is a woman aged 18 to 35 in good health. Both conserved end residues are part of each CDR3. D genes are given only for firm matches. A clone size is listed for some rows: how often the clone was seen (once, few, many), or a class if it is expanded.

>TRBV7-9|.|TRBJ2-7|.
CASSSQTGSQYF
TGTGCCAGCAGCAGCCAGACGGGTTCCCAGTACTTC
>TRBV20-1|TRBD1|TRBJ2-3|.
CSAIPATGGDTDTQYF
TGCAGTGCTATACCGGCGACAGGGGGTGATACAGATACGCAGTATTTT
>TRBV7-9|.|TRBJ1-2|.
CASSLGWTANYGYTF
TGTGCCAGCAGCTTGGGTTGGACTGCTAACTATGGCTACACCTTC
>TRBV7-3|.|TRBJ2-3|once
CASSPVGGRTDTQYF
TGTGCCAGCAGTCCTGTCGGGGGCCGCACAGATACGCAGTATTTT
>TRBV5-1|.|TRBJ1-5|few
CASSEGGLNQPQHF
TGCGCCAGCAGCGAGGGGGGCCTGAATCAGCCCCAGCATTTT
>TRBV20-1|TRBD1|TRBJ1-4|.
CSARGQGFEKLFF
TGCAGTGCTAGAGGACAGGGTTTTGAAAAACTGTTTTTT
>TRBV12-3/TRBV12-4|.|TRBJ1-5|few
CASKEGDQPQHF
TGTGCCAGCAAAGAAGGGGACCAGCCCCAGCATTTT
>TRBV18|TRBD2|TRBJ2-7|many
CASSPGSGIYEQYF
TGTGCCAGCTCACCGGGTAGCGGGATCTACGAGCAGTACTTC
>TRBV12-3/TRBV12-4|.|TRBJ1-1|many
CASSRDTRFPEAFF
TGTGCCAGCAGTAGGGACACCAGGTTCCCTGAAGCTTTCTTT
>TRBV4-1|.|TRBJ2-1|.
CASSQTGPGRGGNEQFF
TGCGCCAGCAGCCAAACCGGCCCAGGGAGGGGGGGGAATGAGCAGTTCTTC
>TRBV20-1|.|TRBJ1-1|few
CSARWAQRGNTEAFF
TGCAGTGCTAGGTGGGCGCAAAGAGGGAACACTGAAGCTTTCTTT
>TRBV2|TRBD1|TRBJ1-4|few
CASRDRGKKLFF
TGTGCCAGCAGGGACAGGGGGAAAAAACTGTTTTTT
>TRBV7-2|TRBD2|TRBJ2-7|many
CASSSRTSGGYEQYF
TGTGCCAGCAGCTCCCGGACTAGCGGGGGGTACGAGCAGTACTTC
>TRBV24-1|TRBD2|TRBJ2-2|many
CATSDGGRSAGELFF
TGTGCCACCAGTGATGGCGGGAGATCTGCCGGGGAGCTGTTTTTT
>TRBV27|TRBD2|TRBJ2-7|few
CASSLLLAGGLYEQYF
TGTGCCAGCAGCCTACTGCTAGCGGGAGGGCTCTACGAGCAGTACTTC
>TRBV20-1|TRBD1|TRBJ1-1|.
CSARGQGWDTEAFF
TGCAGTGCTAGGGGACAGGGGTGGGACACTGAAGCTTTCTTT
>TRBV6-5|.|TRBJ2-4|.
CASSWGEAKNIQYF
TGTGCCAGCAGTTGGGGGGAAGCCAAAAACATTCAGTACTTC
>TRBV12-3/TRBV12-4|.|TRBJ1-5|few
CASSFSGADQPQHF
TGTGCCAGCAGTTTTTCGGGGGCGGATCAGCCCCAGCATTTT
>TRBV4-1|.|TRBJ2-7|many
CASSQEAGAGYEQYF
TGCGCCAGCAGCCAAGAGGCCGGGGCTGGCTACGAGCAGTACTTC
>TRBV5-1|.|TRBJ2-1|few
CASSARTDSYNEQFF
TGCGCCAGCAGCGCTAGGACAGACTCCTACAATGAGCAGTTCTTC
>TRBV3-1|.|TRBJ1-1|few
CASSNQRDTEAFF
TGTGCCAGCAGTAACCAGAGGGACACTGAAGCTTTCTTT
>TRBV5-6|.|TRBJ2-7|few
CASSPSGAYEQYF
TGTGCCAGCAGCCCCTCAGGCGCCTACGAGCAGTACTTC
>TRBV18|.|TRBJ2-7|.
CASSPTANLMLEQYF
TGTGCCAGCTCACCGACGGCCAATCTCATGCTCGAGCAGTACTTC
>TRBV5-1|.|TRBJ1-1|few
CASGDRASTEAFF
TGCGCCAGCGGGGACCGGGCCAGCACTGAAGCTTTCTTT
>TRBV7-3|.|TRBJ2-1|few
CASSFGRDEQFF
TGTGCCAGCAGCTTTGGACGCGATGAGCAGTTCTTC
>TRBV20-1|.|TRBJ2-5|many
CSARTANTQETQYF
TGCAGTGCTAGGACGGCGAACACCCAAGAGACCCAGTACTTC
>TRBV20-1|.|TRBJ2-7|.
CSASVTQSGQYF
TGCAGTGCTAGCGTAACTCAGTCCGGGCAGTACTTC
>TRBV30|.|TRBJ2-3|few
CASGAGYYTDTQYF
TGTGCCTCGGGGGCAGGGTATTACACAGATACGCAGTATTTT